The 12 T cell receptor beta chains in this list originate from one sample, sequenced in a study of OX40 agonist ivuxolimab in advanced cancers. Libraries were prepared by immunoSEQ multiplex PCR; TCRdb keeps only in-frame clonotypes and omits some of them. The profile shows fewer than 30,000 clones, about 85% of them singletons. This sample comprised CD4+ or CD8+ T cells sorted from blood, obtained in a trial of the OX40 agonist ivuxolimab. These receptors all stem from an adult with an advanced solid tumor such as melanoma, head and neck, liver or kidney cancer.

This chain uses TRBV7-9 with TRBJ2-2; D gene ambiguous. The CDR3 consists of 14 residues. The V and J ends lost 11 bases and 2 bases respectively, with 15 bases between them. Germline lookup yields CDR1 SEHNR and CDR2 FQNEAQ (reference sequence). This CDR3 is CAVPGAVNTGELFF. The CDR3 region has the DNA TGTGCCGTCCCCGGCGCGGTTAACACCGGGGAGCTGTTTTTT.

Judged by abundance, this clone is medium-sized. The gene calls are TRBV13 and TRBJ2-7; weak D call: TRBD2 (7 bases). This CDR3 is 16 amino acids long. Germline values: CDR1 PRHDT, CDR2 FYEKMQ (reference sequence). V shed 1 base and J shed 2 bases, with 15 bases lying between them. DNA for the CDR3: TGTGCCAGCAGCTTAGAAGGGGGGGGCCCCACCTACGAGCAGTACTTC. Encoded protein: CASSLEGGGPTYEQYF.

The chain is built from TRBV5-5 and TRBJ2-2; 9 bases align to TRBD1. The V gene end was trimmed by 4 bases and the J gene end by 7 bases; junction bases not matched to a gene: 8. Per the germline V gene, CDR1 is SGHKS and CDR2 is YYEKEE (reference sequence). This CDR3 is built from 15 residues. The CDR3, as DNA: TGTGCCAGCAGCCCGAGGACAGGGGTTGACGGGGAGCTGTTTTTT. Translated, it gives CASSPRTGVDGELFF.

The rearrangement uses TRBV6-5 and TRBJ2-1; D is perhaps TRBD1 (6 bases). The CDR3 is 16 residues long. V lost 4 bases and J 8 bases, leaving 21 bases between the germline ends. The germline gives CDR1 MNHEY, CDR2 SVGAGI. The CDR3, as DNA: TGTGCCAGCAGTTCATATGGACAGTACACCAGGCATGAGCAGTTCTTC. Amino acids: CASSSYGQYTRHEQFF.

The chain recombines TRBV7-9 with TRBJ1-1; no clear D gene. The CDR3 spans 12 residues. Trimming removed 5 bases from V and 5 bases from J, with 9 bases in between. Germline CDR1 SEHNR, CDR2 FQNEAQ (reference sequence). CDR3 sequence (DNA): TGTGCCAGCAGCAGTGGAGGGACTGAAGCTTTCTTT. Translating gives CASSSGGTEAFF.

The chain has TRBV2 and TRBJ1-1; weak D call: TRBD1 (5 bases). Germline V gives CDR1 SNHLY, CDR2 FYNNEI. The length of the CDR3 is 15 residues. With 6 bases removed from V and 3 bases from J, the gap between germline ends came to 17 bases. The CDR3 region is CASSPGPHVDTEAFF. The DNA of the CDR3 is TGTGCCAGCAGCCCGGGGCCCCATGTGGACACTGAAGCTTTCTTT.

V and J are TRBV4-3 and TRBJ2-3; 8 nucleotides agree with TRBD1. This CDR3 has 17 amino acids. V lost 0 bases and J lost 3; bases outside the gene matches: 8. Germline CDR1 and CDR2: LGHNA and YSLEER. CDR3 sequence: CASSQDVTGGVTDTQYF. In DNA, the CDR3 is TGCGCCAGCAGCCAAGATGTTACAGGGGGTGTGACAGATACGCAGTATTTT.

The rearrangement joins TRBV9 to TRBJ1-6; D call uncertain. V gave up 0 bases and J gave up 6 bases, with 10 bases separating them. Germline assignment: CDR1 SGDLS and CDR2 YYNGEE. CDR3 length equals 15 residues. CDR3 bases: TGTGCCAGCAGCGTAGCATTAGGAACTAATTCACCCCTCCACTTT. Residues: CASSVALGTNSPLHF.

The gene calls are TRBV29-1 and TRBJ1-1; tentative D call: TRBD1 (6 bases). Germline V CDR1 and CDR2: SQVTM, ANQGSEA. The CDR3 loop spans 13 amino acids. V lost 4 bases, J lost 7 bases, and 16 bases lay in between. The CDR3 region has the DNA TGCAGCGTTGGGGGGGGCGCTGGGAGTGAAGCTTTCTTT. Its translation: CSVGGGAGSEAFF.

Written as DNA, the CDR3 is TGCAGCGTTGCAGGGGATGGAGAGACCCAGTACTTC. Translation gives CSVAGDGETQYF. This chain connects TRBV29-1 to TRBJ2-5; D is perhaps TRBD1 (6 bases). V was clipped by 4 bases and J by 4 bases, with 10 bases between them. CDR3 length: 12 residues. Germline V gene data show CDR1 as SQVTM and CDR2 as ANQGSEA. The full variable domain, rest sourced from reference TRBV29-1 and TRBJ2-5, is SAVISQKPSRDICQRGTSLTIQCQVDSQVTMMFWYRQQPGQSLTLIATANQGSEATYESGFVIDKFPISRPNLTFSTLTVSNMSPEDSSIYLCSVAGDGETQYFGPGTRLLVL.

The chain recombines TRBV28 with TRBJ1-3, with TRBD1 identical over 8 bases. The length of the CDR3 is 17 residues. Unmatched junction bases numbered 14, after V lost 6 bases and J lost 4 bases. Per the germline V gene, CDR1 is MDHEN and CDR2 is SYDVKM. The CDR3 here is CASRPISRGLRGNTIYF. CDR3 in DNA: TGTGCCAGCAGGCCAATATCCAGGGGGCTCAGGGGAAACACCATATATTTT.

The V gene is TRBV7-9, the J gene TRBJ2-1, with 9 bases lining up with TRBD1. This CDR3 is built from 14 residues. CDR1 and CDR2 from the germline V gene are SEHNR and FQNEAQ (reference sequence). With V trimmed by 5 bases and J by 4 bases, 3 bases remained unmatched. For the CDR3, the DNA is TGTGCCAGCAGCGAAGGACAGGGGTACAATGAGCAGTTCTTC. Protein sequence: CASSEGQGYNEQFF.